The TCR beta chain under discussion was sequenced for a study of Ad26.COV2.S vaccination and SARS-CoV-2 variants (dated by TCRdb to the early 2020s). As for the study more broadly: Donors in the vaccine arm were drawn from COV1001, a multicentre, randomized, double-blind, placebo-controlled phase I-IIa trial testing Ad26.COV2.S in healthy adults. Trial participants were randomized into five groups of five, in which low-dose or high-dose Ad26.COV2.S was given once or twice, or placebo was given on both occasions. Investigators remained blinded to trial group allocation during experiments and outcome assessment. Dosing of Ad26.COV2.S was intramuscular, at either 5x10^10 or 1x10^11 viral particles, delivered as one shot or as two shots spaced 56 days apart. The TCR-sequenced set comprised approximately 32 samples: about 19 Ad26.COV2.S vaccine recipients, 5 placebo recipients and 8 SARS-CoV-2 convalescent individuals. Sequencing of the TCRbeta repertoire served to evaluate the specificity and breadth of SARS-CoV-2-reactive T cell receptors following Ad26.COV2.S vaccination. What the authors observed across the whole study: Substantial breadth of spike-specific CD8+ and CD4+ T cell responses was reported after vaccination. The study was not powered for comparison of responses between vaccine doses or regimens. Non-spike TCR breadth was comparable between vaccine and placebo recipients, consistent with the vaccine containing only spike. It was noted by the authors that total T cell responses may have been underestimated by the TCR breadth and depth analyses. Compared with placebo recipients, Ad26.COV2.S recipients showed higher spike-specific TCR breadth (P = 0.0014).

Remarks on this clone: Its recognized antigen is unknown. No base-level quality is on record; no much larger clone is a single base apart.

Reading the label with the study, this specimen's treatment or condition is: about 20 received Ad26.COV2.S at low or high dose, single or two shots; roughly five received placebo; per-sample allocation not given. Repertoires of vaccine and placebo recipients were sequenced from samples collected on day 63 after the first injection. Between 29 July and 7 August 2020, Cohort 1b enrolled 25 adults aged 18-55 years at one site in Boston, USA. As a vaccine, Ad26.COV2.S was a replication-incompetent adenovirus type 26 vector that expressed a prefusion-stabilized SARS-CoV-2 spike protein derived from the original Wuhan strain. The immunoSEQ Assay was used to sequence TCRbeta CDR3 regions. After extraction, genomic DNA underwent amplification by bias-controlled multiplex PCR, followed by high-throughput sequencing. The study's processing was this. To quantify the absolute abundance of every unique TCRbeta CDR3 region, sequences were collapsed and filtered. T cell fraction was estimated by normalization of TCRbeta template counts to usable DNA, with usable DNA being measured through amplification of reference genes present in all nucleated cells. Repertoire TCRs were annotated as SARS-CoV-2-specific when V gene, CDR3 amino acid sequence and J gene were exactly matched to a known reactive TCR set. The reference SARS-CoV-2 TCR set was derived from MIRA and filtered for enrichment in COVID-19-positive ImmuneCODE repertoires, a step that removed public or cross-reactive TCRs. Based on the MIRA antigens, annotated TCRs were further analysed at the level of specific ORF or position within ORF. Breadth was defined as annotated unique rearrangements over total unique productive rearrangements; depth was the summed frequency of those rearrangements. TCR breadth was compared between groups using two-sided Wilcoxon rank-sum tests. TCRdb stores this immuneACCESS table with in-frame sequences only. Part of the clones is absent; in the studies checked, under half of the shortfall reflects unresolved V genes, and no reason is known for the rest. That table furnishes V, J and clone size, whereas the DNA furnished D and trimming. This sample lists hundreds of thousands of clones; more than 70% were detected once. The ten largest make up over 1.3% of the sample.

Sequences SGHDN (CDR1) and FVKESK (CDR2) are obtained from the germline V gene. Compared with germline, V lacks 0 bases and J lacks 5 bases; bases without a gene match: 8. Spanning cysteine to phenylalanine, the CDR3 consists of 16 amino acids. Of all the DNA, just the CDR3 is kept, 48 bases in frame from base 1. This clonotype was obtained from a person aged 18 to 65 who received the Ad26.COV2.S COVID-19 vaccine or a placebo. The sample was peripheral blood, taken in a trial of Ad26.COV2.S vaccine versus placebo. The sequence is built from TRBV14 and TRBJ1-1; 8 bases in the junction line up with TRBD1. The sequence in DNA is TGTGCCAGCAGCCAAGATCGGACAGGGATTGATACTGAAGCTTTCTTT. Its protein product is CASSQDRTGIDTEAFF.